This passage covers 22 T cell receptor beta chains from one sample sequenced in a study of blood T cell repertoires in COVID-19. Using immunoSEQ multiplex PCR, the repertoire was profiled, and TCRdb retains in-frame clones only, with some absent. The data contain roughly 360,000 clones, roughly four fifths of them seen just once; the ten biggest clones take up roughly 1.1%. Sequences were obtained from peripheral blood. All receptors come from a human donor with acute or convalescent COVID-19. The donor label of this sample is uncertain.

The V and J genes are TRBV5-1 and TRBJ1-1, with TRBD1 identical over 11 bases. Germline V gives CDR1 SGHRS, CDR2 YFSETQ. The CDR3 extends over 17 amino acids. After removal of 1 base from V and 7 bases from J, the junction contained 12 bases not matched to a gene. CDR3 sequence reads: CASSLFVRTGGGGEAFF. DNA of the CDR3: TGCGCCAGCAGCTTGTTTGTGCGGACAGGGGGCGGAGGTGAAGCTTTCTTT.

The CDR3 DNA sequence: TGTGCCTGGGGGACAGGGGGCACGGGCCAGCCCCAGCATTTT. Translating gives CAWGTGGTGQPQHF. J is TRBJ1-5 and V is TRBV30; 12 nucleotides match TRBD1. This CDR3 contains 14 residues. V lost 5 bases and J lost 7; bases outside the gene matches: 6. From germline, CDR1 is GTSNPN and CDR2 SVGIG (reference sequence).

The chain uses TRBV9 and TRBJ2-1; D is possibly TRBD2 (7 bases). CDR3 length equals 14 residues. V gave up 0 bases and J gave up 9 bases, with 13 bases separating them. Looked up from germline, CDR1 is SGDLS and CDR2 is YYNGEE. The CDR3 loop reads CASSVGSRGGEQFF. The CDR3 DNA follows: TGTGCCAGCAGCGTAGGATCAAGGGGGGGTGAGCAGTTCTTC.

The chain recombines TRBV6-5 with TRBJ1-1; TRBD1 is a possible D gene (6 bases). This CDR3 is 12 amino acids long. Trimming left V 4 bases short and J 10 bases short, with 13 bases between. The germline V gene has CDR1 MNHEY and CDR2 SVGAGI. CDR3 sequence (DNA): TGTGCCAGCAGTTTCCAACAGGGTCGAGCTTTCTTT. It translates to CASSFQQGRAFF.

This CDR3 is CASSLLGANQPQHF. The CDR3 coding sequence is TGTGCCAGCAGCTTATTAGGGGCCAATCAGCCCCAGCATTTT. The chain has TRBV7-2 and TRBJ1-5; perhaps TRBD1 as D (5 bases). The CDR3 length is 14 residues. V lost 2 bases, J lost 3 bases, and 8 bases lay in between. From germline, CDR1 is SGHTA and CDR2 FQGNSA.

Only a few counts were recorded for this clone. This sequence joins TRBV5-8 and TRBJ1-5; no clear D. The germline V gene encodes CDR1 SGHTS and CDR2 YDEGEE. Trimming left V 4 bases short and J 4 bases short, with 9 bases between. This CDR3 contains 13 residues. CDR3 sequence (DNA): TGTGCCAGCAGCATACAACAGAATCAGCCCCAGCATTTT. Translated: CASSIQQNQPQHF.

Here the CDR3 DNA reads TGCGCCAGCAGCTTGGCAACAGCAAGGAACACTGAAGCTTTCTTT. It encodes CASSLATARNTEAFF. This chain connects TRBV5-1 to TRBJ1-1; D is undetermined. The CDR3 extends over 15 amino acids. Between the trimmed V and J ends, which lost 0 bases and 1 base, there was a span of 10 bases. The germline gives CDR1 SGHRS, CDR2 YFSETQ.

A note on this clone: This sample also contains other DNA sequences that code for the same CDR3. CDR3 coding DNA: TGCGCCAGCAGCTTGGCCGCCAGGGATTCACCCCTCCACTTT. Its translation: CASSLAARDSPLHF. The genes are TRBV5-1 and TRBJ1-6; D is perhaps TRBD1 (5 bases). The germline V gene has CDR1 SGHRS and CDR2 YFSETQ. This CDR3 has 14 amino acids. With 0 bases removed from V and 8 bases from J, the gap between germline ends came to 9 bases.

CDR3 sequence reads: CASSEYSRGSDSPLHF. CDR3 sequence (DNA): TGTGCCAGCTCAGAATACAGCAGGGGGTCGGATTCACCCCTCCACTTT. The chain combines TRBV18 with TRBJ1-6; 7 bases are a match to TRBD1. The V gene's germline CDR1 is KGHSH and CDR2 LQKENI. Germline trimming cut 5 bases from V and 8 bases from J; bases unmatched to any gene: 12. This CDR3 has 16 residues.

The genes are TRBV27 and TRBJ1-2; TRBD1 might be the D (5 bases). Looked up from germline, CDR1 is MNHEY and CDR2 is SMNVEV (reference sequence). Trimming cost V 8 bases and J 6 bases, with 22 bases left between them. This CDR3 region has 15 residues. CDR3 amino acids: CASAQRDANFNGYTF. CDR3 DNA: TGTGCCAGCGCTCAGCGGGACGCAAACTTCAATGGCTACACCTTC.

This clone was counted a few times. The CDR3, as DNA: TGTGCCAGCAGCTTGTATCGGACAGGGACAGCTGAGACCCAGTACTTC. This encodes CASSLYRTGTAETQYF. The chain has TRBV5-5 and TRBJ2-5, with 8 bases that match TRBD1. The CDR3 covers 16 residues. Germline loops: CDR1 SGHKS, CDR2 YYEKEE (reference sequence). V lost 1 base, J lost 5 bases, and 10 bases stayed unmatched.

The CDR3 region has the DNA TGTGCCAGCAGCTTTAGGACAGCTCAAGAGACCCAGTACTTC. Its translation: CASSFRTAQETQYF. The chain combines TRBV7-9 with TRBJ2-5; a weak D match, TRBD1 (6 bases). The CDR3 covers 14 residues. CDR1 is SEHNR, CDR2 FQNEAQ, per germline (reference sequence). Trimming took 3 bases from V and 2 from J, leaving 10 bases between them.

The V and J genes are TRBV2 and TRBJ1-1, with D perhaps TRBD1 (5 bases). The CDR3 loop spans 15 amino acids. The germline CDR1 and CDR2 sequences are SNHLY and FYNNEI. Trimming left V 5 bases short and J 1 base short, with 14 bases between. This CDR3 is CASSQKTEGNTEAFF. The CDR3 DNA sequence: TGTGCCAGCAGTCAGAAGACAGAAGGGAACACTGAAGCTTTCTTT. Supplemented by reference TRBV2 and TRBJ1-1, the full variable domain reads EPEVTQTPSHQVTQMGQEVILRCVPISNHLYFYWYRQILGQKVEFLVSFYNNEISEKSEIFDDQFSVERPDGSNFTLKIRSTKLEDSAMYFCASSQKTEGNTEAFFGQGTRLTVV.

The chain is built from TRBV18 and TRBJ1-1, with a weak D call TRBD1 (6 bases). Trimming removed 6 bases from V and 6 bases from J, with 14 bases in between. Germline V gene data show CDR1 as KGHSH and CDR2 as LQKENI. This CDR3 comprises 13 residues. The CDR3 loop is CASSPDRLAEAFF. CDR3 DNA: TGTGCCAGCTCCCCAGACAGGTTGGCTGAAGCTTTCTTT.

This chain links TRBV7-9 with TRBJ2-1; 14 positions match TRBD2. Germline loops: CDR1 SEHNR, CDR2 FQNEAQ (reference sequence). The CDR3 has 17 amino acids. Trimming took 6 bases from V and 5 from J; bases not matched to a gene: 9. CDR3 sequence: CASRRRPGLAGDNEQFF. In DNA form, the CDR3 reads TGTGCCAGCAGGCGCCGCCCGGGACTAGCGGGGGACAATGAGCAGTTCTTC.

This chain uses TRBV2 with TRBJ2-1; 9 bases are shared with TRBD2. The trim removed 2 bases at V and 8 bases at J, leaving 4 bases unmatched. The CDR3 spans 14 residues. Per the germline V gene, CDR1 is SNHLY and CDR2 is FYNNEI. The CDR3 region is CASSELRGGHEQFF. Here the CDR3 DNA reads TGTGCCAGCAGTGAATTGCGGGGGGGACATGAGCAGTTCTTC.

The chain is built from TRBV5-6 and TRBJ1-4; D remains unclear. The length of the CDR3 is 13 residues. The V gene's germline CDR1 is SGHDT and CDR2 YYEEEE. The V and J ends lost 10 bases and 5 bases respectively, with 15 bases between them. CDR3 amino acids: CAGSRNRNEKLFF. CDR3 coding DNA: TGTGCCGGTTCCAGGAACCGAAATGAAAAACTGTTTTTT.

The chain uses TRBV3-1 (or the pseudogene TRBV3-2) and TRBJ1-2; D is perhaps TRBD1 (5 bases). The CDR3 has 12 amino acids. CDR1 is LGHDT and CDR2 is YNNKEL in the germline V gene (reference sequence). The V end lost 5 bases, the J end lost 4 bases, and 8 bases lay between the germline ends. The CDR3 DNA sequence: TGTGCCAGCAGCTCGACAGTCTATGGCTACACCTTC. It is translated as CASSSTVYGYTF.

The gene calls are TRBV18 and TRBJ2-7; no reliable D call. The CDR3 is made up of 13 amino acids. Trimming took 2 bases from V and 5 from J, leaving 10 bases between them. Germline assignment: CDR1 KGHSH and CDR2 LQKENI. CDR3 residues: CASSPWLDHEQYF. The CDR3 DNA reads TGTGCCAGCTCACCATGGCTAGACCACGAGCAGTACTTC.

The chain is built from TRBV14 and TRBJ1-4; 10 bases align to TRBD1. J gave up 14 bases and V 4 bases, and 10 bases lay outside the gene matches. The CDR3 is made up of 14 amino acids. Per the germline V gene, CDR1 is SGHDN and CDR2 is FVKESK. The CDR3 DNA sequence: TGTGCCAGCAGCCGAGCGACAGGGGGCGGGCGCCTGTTTTTT. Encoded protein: CASSRATGGGRLFF.

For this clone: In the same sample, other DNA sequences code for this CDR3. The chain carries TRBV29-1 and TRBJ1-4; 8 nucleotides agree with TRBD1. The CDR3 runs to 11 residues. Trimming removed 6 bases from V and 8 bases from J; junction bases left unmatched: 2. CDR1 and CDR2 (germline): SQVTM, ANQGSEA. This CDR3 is CSVRQGEKLFF. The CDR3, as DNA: TGCAGCGTGCGACAGGGGGAAAAACTGTTTTTT.

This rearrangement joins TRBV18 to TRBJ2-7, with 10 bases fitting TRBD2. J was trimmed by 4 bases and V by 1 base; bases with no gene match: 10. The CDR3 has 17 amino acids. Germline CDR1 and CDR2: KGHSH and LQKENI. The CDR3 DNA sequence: TGTGCCAGCTCACCACGTTCTAGCGGGAGTGGGATGTACGAGCAGTACTTC. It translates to CASSPRSSGSGMYEQYF.